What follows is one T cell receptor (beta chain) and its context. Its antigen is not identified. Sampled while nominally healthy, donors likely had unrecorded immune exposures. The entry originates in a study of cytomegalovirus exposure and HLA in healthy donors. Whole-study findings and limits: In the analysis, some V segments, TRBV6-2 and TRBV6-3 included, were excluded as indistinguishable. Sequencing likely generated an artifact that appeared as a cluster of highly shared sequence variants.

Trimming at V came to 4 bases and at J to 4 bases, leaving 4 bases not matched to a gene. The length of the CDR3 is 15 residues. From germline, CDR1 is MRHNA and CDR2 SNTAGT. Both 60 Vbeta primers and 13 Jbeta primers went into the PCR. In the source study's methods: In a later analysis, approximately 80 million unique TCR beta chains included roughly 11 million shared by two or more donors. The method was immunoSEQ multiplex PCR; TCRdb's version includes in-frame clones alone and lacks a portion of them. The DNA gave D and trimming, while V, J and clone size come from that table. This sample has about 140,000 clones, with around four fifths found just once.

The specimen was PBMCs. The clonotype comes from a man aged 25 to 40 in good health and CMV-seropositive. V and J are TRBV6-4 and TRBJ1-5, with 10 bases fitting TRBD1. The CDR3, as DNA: TGTGCCAGCAGTGTGACAGGGGGCTCAAATCAGCCCCAGCATTTT. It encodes CASSVTGGSNQPQHF.